This entry concerns a single TCR beta chain. This sample was included in a study of blood T cell repertoires in COVID-19. Study-level background: From the United States, Italy and Spain came samples of acute and convalescent COVID-19. From T cells, B-cell-depleted T cells, or PBMCs came the material, which was cDNA or gDNA.

Authors' data handling: Estimation of nucleated cell counts was performed using reference gene primer amplification. Measured with immunoSEQ multiplex PCR; TCRdb has only the in-frame clones, and not every one. The V and J calls and clone size are taken from that table; D and trimming were inferred from the DNA. The sample shows about 15,000 clones, about 80% of them seen only once. The germline CDR1 and CDR2 sequences are SGHAT and FQNNGV. The CDR3 has 15 residues. V shed 7 bases and J 4 bases; nucleotides not matched to a gene: 8. The J gene is TRBJ1-4, the V gene TRBV11-2; TRBD1 matches at 8 bases. The TCR sequence derives from a man between 65 and 80 years old with active or convalescent COVID-19. Sequenced sample: peripheral blood. The DNA for the CDR3 is TGTGCCAGCACCCCAGACAGGGGCTATAATGAAAAACTGTTTTTT. Translated, it gives CASTPDRGYNEKLFF.